The clone carrying this TCR beta chain showed up just once. Its specificity is unknown. Time point denoted: cycle 4 day 1 (C4D1), after 5 to 7 weeks of nivolumab. Every patient was affected by relapse after autologous stem cell transplantation, while exposure to brentuximab vedotin was not uniform. This sample is part of a study of PD-1 blockade in classical Hodgkin lymphoma. General observations from the study: Newly diagnosed and completely responding patients shared comparable baseline diversity. Newly diagnosed patients were reported to exhibit reduced baseline TCR diversity relative to healthy donors.

Produced via immunoSEQ multiplex PCR; TCRdb's table is partial and in-frame only. The sample lists tens of thousands of clones, 80% occurring once. CDR1 and CDR2 (germline): SGHVS, FNYEAQ. The CDR3 length is 15 residues. Trimming took 0 bases from V and 3 from J; bases not matched to a gene: 4. The chain carries TRBV7-6 and TRBJ2-7; TRBD2 matches 8 bases. The source material was peripheral blood mononuclear cells (PBMCs), sampled before the fourth cycle of nivolumab. This receptor was identified in a human donor with classical Hodgkin lymphoma. The CDR3 coding sequence is TGTGCCAGCAGCTTAGCCTCCAGCGGGAGCTACGAGCAGTACTTC. Protein product: CASSLASSGSYEQYF.